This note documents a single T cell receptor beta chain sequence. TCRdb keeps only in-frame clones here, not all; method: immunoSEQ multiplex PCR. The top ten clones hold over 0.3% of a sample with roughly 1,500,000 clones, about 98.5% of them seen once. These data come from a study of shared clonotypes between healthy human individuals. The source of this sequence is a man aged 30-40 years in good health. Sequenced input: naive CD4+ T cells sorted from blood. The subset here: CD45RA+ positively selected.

The CDR3 spells CSALLAGSLKSYEQYF. The CDR3 nucleotides are TGCAGCGCCCTTCTAGCGGGATCCTTGAAGTCCTACGAGCAGTACTTC. The rearrangement links TRBV29-1 to TRBJ2-7; 9 bases align to TRBD2. Germline CDR1 SQVTM, CDR2 ANQGSEA. The CDR3 runs 16 residues. V was clipped by 7 bases and J by 1 base; unmatched bases: 14.